This is a list of T cell receptor beta chains from one sample in a study of blood T cell repertoires in COVID-19. Measured with immunoSEQ multiplex PCR; TCRdb has only the in-frame clones, and not every one. The sample includes about 300,000 clones, about four fifths of them seen just once. The sequenced sample consisted of peripheral blood. These receptors came from a human donor with COVID-19, enrolled during active disease. The donor label of this sample is uncertain. Each CDR3 is given with its conserved first and last residue. D genes are given only for firm matches. The size of a clone is reported for some rows only, either as once, few or many, or as a class for expanded clones.

J | D | V | size | CDR3 | DNA
TRBJ1-1 | TRBD1 | TRBV19 | . | CASSTYRGTEAFF | TGTGCCAGTAGTACTTACAGGGGGACTGAAGCTTTCTTT
TRBJ2-7 | . | TRBV5-1 | . | CASSGQGSAYEQYF | TGCGCCAGCAGTGGGCAGGGCAGCGCCTACGAGCAGTACTTC
TRBJ2-3 | TRBD2 | TRBV10-1 | . | CASSESRVAGADTQYF | TGCGCCAGCAGTGAGTCGAGAGTAGCGGGAGCCGATACGCAGTATTTT
TRBJ1-4 | TRBD1 | TRBV28 | . | CASSLSYRGSEKLFF | TGTGCCAGCAGTTTATCCTACAGGGGGAGCGAAAAACTGTTTTTT
TRBJ1-2 | TRBD1 | TRBV19 | . | CASSINPGGHGYTF | TGTGCCAGTAGTATAAACCCAGGGGGACACGGCTACACCTTC
TRBJ2-7 | TRBD2 | TRBV27 | . | CASREREGIYEQYF | TGTGCCAGCAGGGAGCGGGAGGGGATTTACGAGCAGTACTTC
TRBJ2-1 | . | TRBV30 | . | CAWGGASGNNEQFF | TGTGCCTGGGGGGGGGCAAGCGGCAACAATGAGCAGTTCTTC
TRBJ2-3 | . | TRBV5-6 | . | CASSLYREDTQYF | TGTGCCAGCAGCCTATACAGGGAAGATACGCAGTATTTT
TRBJ1-2 | TRBD1 | TRBV5-5 | . | CASTRTGGNYGYTF | TGTGCCAGCACCAGGACAGGCGGGAACTATGGCTACACCTTC
TRBJ1-2 | . | TRBV12-3/TRBV12-4 | . | CASSLTSNYGYTF | TGTGCCAGCAGTTTAACATCTAACTATGGCTACACCTTC
TRBJ2-7 | TRBD2 | TRBV5-6 | . | CASSYLVAGGAVHYEQYF | TGTGCCAGCAGTTACCTTGTAGCGGGAGGTGCCGTCCACTACGAGCAGTACTTC
TRBJ1-2 | TRBD1 | TRBV28 | once | CASSKRIFDRDSYGYTF | TGTGCCAGCAGCAAGAGGATTTTCGATCGGGACAGCTATGGCTACACCTTC
TRBJ1-2 | TRBD1 | TRBV7-2 | . | CASIETGGPYGYTF | TGTGCCAGCATCGAGACAGGGGGCCCCTATGGCTACACCTTC
TRBJ2-7 | TRBD1 | TRBV27 | . | CASSLFGQVGYEQYF | TGTGCCAGCAGTTTATTCGGACAGGTAGGGTACGAGCAGTACTTC
TRBJ1-2 | TRBD1 | TRBV5-1 | . | CASSTGQGPYGYTF | TGCGCCAGCAGCACCGGACAGGGCCCATATGGCTACACCTTC
TRBJ2-2 | TRBD1 | TRBV9 | . | CASSPRTGQNTGELFF | TGTGCCAGCAGCCCCCGGACAGGGCAGAACACCGGGGAGCTGTTTTTT
TRBJ2-7 | . | TRBV19 | . | CASSNRVLTVDSYEQYF | TGTGCCAGTAGTAATAGGGTACTGACAGTAGACTCCTACGAGCAGTACTTC
TRBJ1-2 | TRBD1 | TRBV9 | . | CASSVGGGDRESGYTF | TGTGCCAGCAGCGTAGGAGGAGGGGACAGGGAGTCGGGCTACACCTTC
TRBJ2-3 | . | TRBV18 | . | CASSSEGASTDTQYF | TGTGCCAGCTCATCGGAAGGAGCTAGCACAGATACGCAGTATTTT
TRBJ2-1 | TRBD2 | TRBV11-2 | . | CASSLGYKAGGYAFF | TGTGCCAGCAGCTTAGGATACAAAGCGGGAGGGTATGCGTTCTTC
TRBJ1-1 | TRBD1 | TRBV5-8 | . | CASNPTGWYTEAFF | TGTGCCAGCAACCCGACAGGGTGGTACACTGAAGCTTTCTTT
TRBJ2-7 | . | TRBV18 | . | CASSPAYEQYF | TGTGCCAGCTCACCAGCGTACGAGCAGTACTTC
TRBJ2-3 | . | TRBV7-2 | few | CASSLVSGGLSTDTQYF | TGTGCCAGCAGCTTAGTTTCCGGGGGGCTAAGCACAGATACGCAGTATTTT
TRBJ2-2 | TRBD1 | TRBV14 | . | CASSRDRAGTGELFF | TGTGCCAGCAGCCGAGACAGGGCCGGCACCGGGGAGCTGTTTTTT
TRBJ2-3 | TRBD1 | TRBV4-1 | . | CASSQGPGQGYADTQYF | TGCGCCAGCAGCCAAGGTCCGGGACAGGGGTATGCAGATACGCAGTATTTT
TRBJ1-5 | . | TRBV3-1/TRBV3-2 | . | CASSQGLNQPQHF | TGTGCCAGCAGCCAAGGGCTCAATCAGCCCCAGCATTTT
TRBJ2-3 | TRBD1 | TRBV6-5 | . | CASSSGQAADTQYF | TGTGCCAGCAGCTCGGGACAGGCAGCAGATACGCAGTATTTT
TRBJ2-4 | . | TRBV19 | . | CASSVGENIQYF | TGTGCCAGTAGTGTGGGAGAAAACATTCAGTACTTC
TRBJ2-2 | . | TRBV20-1 | . | CSASSGGDTGELFF | TGCAGTGCTAGTAGCGGAGGGGACACCGGGGAGCTGTTTTTT
TRBJ2-7 | TRBD2 | TRBV7-2 | once | CASSLAAGGNEQYF | TGTGCCAGCAGCTTAGCAGCGGGAGGTAACGAGCAGTACTTC
TRBJ2-6 | TRBD1 | TRBV28 | . | CASSSTGSGANVLTF | TGTGCCAGCAGTTCGACAGGGTCTGGGGCCAACGTCCTGACTTTC
TRBJ1-2 | . | TRBV10-1 | few | CASSEPHPGSDGYTF | TGCGCCAGCAGTGAGCCCCACCCAGGGTCGGATGGCTACACCTTC
TRBJ2-1 | TRBD2 | TRBV4-1 | . | CASSQVSGSYYNEQFF | TGCGCCAGCAGCCAAGTCAGCGGGAGTTACTACAATGAGCAGTTCTTC
TRBJ1-4 | TRBD1 | TRBV5-4 | once | CASSLPRQGANEKLFF | TGTGCCAGCAGCTTGCCCCGCCAGGGGGCTAATGAAAAACTGTTTTTT
TRBJ2-3 | TRBD2 | TRBV7-9 | . | CASSLAGLAGRTDTQYF | TGTGCCAGCAGCTTAGCGGGACTAGCGGGAAGAACAGATACGCAGTATTTT